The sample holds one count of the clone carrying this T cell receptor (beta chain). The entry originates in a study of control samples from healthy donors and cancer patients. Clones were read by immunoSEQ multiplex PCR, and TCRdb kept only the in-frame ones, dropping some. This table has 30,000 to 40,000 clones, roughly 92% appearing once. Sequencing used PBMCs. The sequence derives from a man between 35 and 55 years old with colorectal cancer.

CDR3 sequence: CASSRREAEAFF. CDR3 nucleotide sequence: TGTGCCAGCAGCCGCCGCGAGGCTGAAGCTTTCTTT. The chain links TRBV7-2 to TRBJ1-1; D is unresolved. The germline V gene encodes CDR1 SGHTA and CDR2 FQGNSA. The V end lost 5 bases, the J end lost 6 bases, and 10 bases lay between the germline ends. There are 12 residues in the CDR3.